One sample yielded the 15 T cell receptor beta chains listed below, sequenced in a study of response to subunit inactivated influenza vaccine (dated by TCRdb to 2017 to 2018). Libraries were prepared through RT-PCR. TCRdb lists the instrument as Illumina HiSeq 2500. The raw public reads went through TCRdb reprocessing: fastp at Q25, MiXCR clone calling, in-frame beta chains kept. Every distinct CDR3 protein forms one entry, paired with its most common genes and DNA. The sample includes roughly 790,000 distinct CDR3 sequences, with around 21% observed a single time. Of the sample, roughly a tenth falls within the top ten clones. Sequences were derived from PBMCs from blood, sampled 4 to 6 days after vaccination. All receptors derive from a man aged 45-65 years who received an inactivated influenza vaccine. Donor details come from another sample of the same person, matched by shared clones.

This clonotype was picked up a small number of times. The gene calls are TRBV10-3 and TRBJ2-6; 7 bases match TRBD2. The length of the CDR3 is 19 residues. V lost 0 bases to trimming and J lost 0 bases; unmatched junction nucleotides: 8. CDR1 ENHRY and CDR2 SYGVKD come from the germline V gene. CDR3 nucleotide sequence: TGTGCCATCAGTGAGTCGGGGAGGGGACTACTCTCTGGGGCCAACGTCCTGACTTTC. This sequence encodes CAISESGRGLLSGANVLTF.

The rearrangement uses TRBV7-2 and TRBJ2-5; D possibly uses TRBD1 or TRBD2 (6 bases each). Germline V gene data show CDR1 as SGHTA and CDR2 as FQGNSA. This CDR3 spans 15 amino acids. Trimming removed 2 bases from V and 4 bases from J, with 14 bases in between. For the CDR3, the DNA is TGTGCCAGCAGCTTATGGGGGGCGGTTGGAGAGACCCAGTACTTC. Its translation is CASSLWGAVGETQYF.

This clonotype was counted only a few times. This chain joins TRBV4-3 and TRBJ2-5, with D tentatively TRBD2 (5 bases). Germline V lookup: CDR1 LGHNA, CDR2 YSLEER. The CDR3 is 17 amino acids. V was trimmed by 4 bases and J by 3 bases, leaving 21 bases between them. CDR3 sequence (DNA): TGCGCCAGCAGCCTCGGCTCAGCGGCGCCATGGAAAGAGACCCAGTACTTC. This codes for CASSLGSAAPWKETQYF.

The V gene is TRBV20-1, the J gene TRBJ2-1; TRBD2 matches 9 bases. J was trimmed by 5 bases and V by 2 bases; bases with no gene match: 10. Germline CDR1 reads DFQATT; CDR2 reads SNEGSKA (reference sequence). The CDR3 consists of 16 residues. The CDR3 region is CSARKKGLALDNEQFF. The CDR3 bases are TGCAGTGCTAGAAAAAAGGGACTAGCTCTTGACAATGAGCAGTTCTTC.

The chain has TRBV7-2 and TRBJ2-7; D unclear. The CDR3 runs to 13 residues. V lost 5 bases, J lost 6 bases, and 14 bases lay in between. The germline V gene has CDR1 SGHTA and CDR2 FQGNSA. CDR3: CASSRSAAFEQYF. CDR3 sequence (DNA): TGTGCCAGCAGCCGCTCTGCGGCTTTCGAGCAGTACTTC.

This chain connects TRBV6-2 or TRBV6-3 to TRBJ2-7; TRBD2 is a possible D gene (6 bases). Trimming shortened V by 2 bases and J by 3 bases, and 11 bases separated the two germline ends. This CDR3 is 14 amino acids long. Germline assignment: CDR1 MNHEY and CDR2 SVGEGT. The CDR3 protein is CASSYGGARYEQYF. CDR3 nucleotide sequence: TGTGCCAGCAGTTACGGAGGGGCTCGCTACGAGCAGTACTTC.

The chain couples TRBV12-3 or TRBV12-4 to TRBJ2-5, with D perhaps matching TRBD1 or TRBD2 (5 bases each). The ends were cut back, 5 bases at V and 7 bases at J, with 14 bases in the middle. This CDR3 is 13 amino acids long. In nucleotides, the CDR3 is TGTGCCAGCAGTGGGACCTCACCCGGGACCCAGTACTTC. It is translated as CASSGTSPGTQYF.

The sample holds a few counts of this clonotype. The V call is TRBV20-1, the J call TRBJ2-3; no definite D call. The CDR3 length is 13 residues. The germline CDR1 and CDR2 sequences are DFQATT and SNEGSKA (reference sequence). V shed 3 bases and J shed 0 bases, with 7 bases lying between them. CDR3 region: CSASWPSTDTQYF. The CDR3 nucleotides are TGCAGTGCTAGTTGGCCTAGCACAGATACGCAGTATTTT.

The J gene is TRBJ2-1, the V gene TRBV6-6; no firm D call. The CDR3 runs to 11 residues. The germline V gene has CDR1 MNHNY and CDR2 SVGAGI (reference sequence). The germline V and J ends were trimmed by 5 bases and 10 bases, with 9 bases remaining between them. The CDR3 here is CASSHGREQFF. In nucleotides, the CDR3 is TGTGCCAGCAGTCATGGACGGGAGCAGTTCTTC.

This clonotype turned up a few times. V and J are TRBV28 and TRBJ1-2; TRBD1 aligns across 8 bases. V lost 3 bases to trimming and J lost 6 bases; unmatched junction nucleotides: 6. Germline CDR1 and CDR2: MDHEN and SYDVKM. The CDR3 extends over 14 amino acids. The CDR3 here is CASSFRETGDGYTF. DNA for the CDR3: TGTGCCAGCAGTTTCAGGGAGACAGGGGATGGCTACACCTTC.

This chain uses TRBV7-8 with TRBJ1-5; the D is unclear. The V end lost 4 bases, the J end lost 3 bases, and 13 bases lay between the germline ends. Germline assignment: CDR1 SGHVS and CDR2 FQNEAQ. The CDR3 has 15 amino acids. CDR3 in amino acids: CASSYGRRDNQPQHF. In DNA form, the CDR3 reads TGTGCCAGCAGCTACGGGAGGCGAGACAATCAGCCCCAGCATTTT.

This chain uses TRBV20-1 with TRBJ2-1; 9 bases match TRBD2. The length of the CDR3 is 15 residues. Trimming cost V 6 bases and J 7 bases; bases outside gene matches: 13. Germline CDR1 reads DFQATT; CDR2 reads SNEGSKA (reference sequence). The CDR3 DNA reads TGCAGTGCCCGAAAGGGGGTAGCGGGAGCAAATGAGCAGTTCTTC. Translated, it gives CSARKGVAGANEQFF.

The table lists this clonotype with many counts. The chain's CDR3 is CSVRGGGNQPQHF. CDR3 coding DNA: TGCAGCGTACGGGGGGGCGGAAATCAGCCCCAGCATTTT. This chain uses TRBV29-1 with TRBJ1-5; maybe TRBD1 (6 bases). CDR1 and CDR2 (germline): SQVTM, ANQGSEA. Trimming cost V 6 bases and J 4 bases, with 13 bases left between them. The CDR3 loop spans 13 amino acids. The full variable domain, with the rest looked up from reference TRBV29-1 and TRBJ1-5, is SAVISQKPSRDICQRGTSLTIQCQVDSQVTMMFWYRQQPGQSLTLIATANQGSEATYESGFVIDKFPISRPNLTFSTLTVSNMSPEDSSIYLCSVRGGGNQPQHFGDGTRLSIL.

This clonotype showed up just a few times. The chain couples TRBV20-1 to TRBJ2-1; D is unclear. V was cut by 1 base and J by 0 bases, with 19 bases left in between. This CDR3 is 18 amino acids long. CDR1 DFQATT and CDR2 SNEGSKA come from the germline V gene (reference sequence). The CDR3 region is CSARVAVPGPSSYNEQFF. The CDR3, as DNA: TGCAGTGCTAGAGTTGCCGTACCAGGCCCAAGCTCCTACAATGAGCAGTTCTTC.

This clonotype was seen many times. The chain uses TRBV20-1 and TRBJ2-7; 9 bases align to TRBD2. V gave up 7 bases and J gave up 6 bases; unmatched junction bases: 16. This CDR3 has 15 residues. Germline CDR1 DFQATT, CDR2 SNEGSKA (reference sequence). This chain's CDR3 is CSGLLGLAGTAEQYF. The DNA of the CDR3 is TGCAGTGGACTGCTGGGGCTAGCGGGAACGGCCGAGCAGTACTTC.